A selection of T cell receptor beta chains follows, all from one sample in a study of shared clonotypes between healthy human individuals. TCRdb's copy holds only in-frame clones and misses some; the assay was immunoSEQ multiplex PCR. Of 1.6 million or so clones detected, more than 95% appear once; the ten largest clones hold about 1.2%. The specimen sequenced was naive CD4+ T cells sorted from blood. These receptors came from a man younger than 40 in good health. The CDR3 runs from the conserved cysteine through the conserved F or W. The order of the fields is clone size, V gene, D gene, J gene, CDR3 length, CDR3 DNA, CDR3 protein. A D gene is named only where the DNA matches it firmly. Part of the rows lack a size; the others show once, few, many or a class for expanded clones.

>-|TRBV6-1|TRBD1|TRBJ1-4|14
TGTGCCAGCAGAGGGACAGGAACTAATGAAAAACTGTTTTTT
CASRGTGTNEKLFF
>-|TRBV11-1|-|TRBJ2-2|19
TGTGCCAGCAGCTTAGCGCCTGTAATGGGGATATCGAACACCGGGGAGCTGTTTTTT
CASSLAPVMGISNTGELFF
>-|TRBV7-3|TRBD2|TRBJ2-7|20
TGTGCCAGCAGCTTAAAGAACCAACTTTGGACTAGAAGTTTTATTTACGAGCAGTACTTC
CASSLKNQLWTRSFIYEQYF
>-|TRBV19|-|TRBJ1-2|13
TGTGCCAGTACCTTAGGGCCAGCCTATGGCTACACCTTC
CASTLGPAYGYTF
>-|TRBV11-2|-|TRBJ2-3|15
TGTGCCAGCAGCTACCTAGCGCAAAGCACAGATACGCAGTATTTT
CASSYLAQSTDTQYF
>-|TRBV28|TRBD1|TRBJ1-1|15
TGTGCCAGCAGCCTCAGGGGGCGGGGAAGCGCTGAAGCTTTCTTT
CASSLRGRGSAEAFF
>-|TRBV10-1|-|TRBJ1-4|12
TGCGCCAGCAGTGGGTGGAATGAAAAACTGTTTTTT
CASSGWNEKLFF
>-|TRBV2|-|TRBJ2-7|14
TGTGCCAGCACCCGGGCACGGGGGTTCTACGAGCAGTACTTC
CASTRARGFYEQYF
>-|TRBV18|TRBD2|TRBJ2-2|16
TGTGCCAGCTCACCTCTTCCTAGCGGGAGGACCGGGGAGCTGTTTTTT
CASSPLPSGRTGELFF
>-|TRBV7-2|TRBD2|TRBJ2-7|16
TGTGCCAGCAGCTTAGCGGTTTCTAGCGGCGTTTACGAGCAGTACTTC
CASSLAVSSGVYEQYF
>-|TRBV5-1|-|TRBJ2-7|16
TGCGCCAGCAGGGGTGGGAGGGGGGCGATGTCCTACGAGCAGTACTTC
CASRGGRGAMSYEQYF
>once|TRBV5-4|TRBD2|TRBJ2-2|17
TGTGCCAGCAGCTTGGCCAGGGAGGGCCTGAACACCGGGGAGCTGTTTTTT
CASSLAREGLNTGELFF
>-|TRBV4-3|TRBD2|TRBJ2-3|14
TGCGCCAGCAGCCAAGGGGGAGCGGCGGGAGTGCAGTATTTT
CASSQGGAAGVQYF
>-|TRBV28|-|TRBJ2-3|12
TGTGCCAGCGAGGACTCTACGAATACGCAGTATTTT
CASEDSTNTQYF
>-|TRBV5-8|-|TRBJ2-7|13
TGTGCCAGCAGCTTGCCCCGTGACTACGAGCAGTACTTC
CASSLPRDYEQYF
>few|TRBV7-9|-|TRBJ1-2|12
TGTGCCAGCAGCCTGAGGGGGGATGGCTACACCTTC
CASSLRGDGYTF
>-|TRBV29-1|TRBD1|TRBJ2-5|12
TGCAGCGGCCTACAGGGGGGAGAGACCCAGTACTTC
CSGLQGGETQYF
>-|TRBV21-1|-|TRBJ2-7|16
TGTGCCAGCGACGGACTAGCGGGAGCTTCTTTCTACGAGCAGTACTTC
CASDGLAGASFYEQYF
>-|TRBV18|TRBD1|TRBJ2-2|17
TGTGCCAGCTCACGTCTGCCGGGACAGGGGTACACCGGGGAGCTGTTTTTT
CASSRLPGQGYTGELFF
>once|TRBV30|-|TRBJ2-6|11
TGTGCCTGGGGCATAATCAACGTCCTGACTTTC
CAWGIINVLTF
>-|TRBV21-1|-|TRBJ2-7|16
TGTGCCAGCAGCAAACGACAGCCAGTCTCCGCCTACGAGCAGTACTTC
CASSKRQPVSAYEQYF
>-|TRBV29-1|TRBD1|TRBJ2-2|13
TGCAGCGTGGACAGGGGAAACACCGGGGAGCTGTTTTTT
CSVDRGNTGELFF